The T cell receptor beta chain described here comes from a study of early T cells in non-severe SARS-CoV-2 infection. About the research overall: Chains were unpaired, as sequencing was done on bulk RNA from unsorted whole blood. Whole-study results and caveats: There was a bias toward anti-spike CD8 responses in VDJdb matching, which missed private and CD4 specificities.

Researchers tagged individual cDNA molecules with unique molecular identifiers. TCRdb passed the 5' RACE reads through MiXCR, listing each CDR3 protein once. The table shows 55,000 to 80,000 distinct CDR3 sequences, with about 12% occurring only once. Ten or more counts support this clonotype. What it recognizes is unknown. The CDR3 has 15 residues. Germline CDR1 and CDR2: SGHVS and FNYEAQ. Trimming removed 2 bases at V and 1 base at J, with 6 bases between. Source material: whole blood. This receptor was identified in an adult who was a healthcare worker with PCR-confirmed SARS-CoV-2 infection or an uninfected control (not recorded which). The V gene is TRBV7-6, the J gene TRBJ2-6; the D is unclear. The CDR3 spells CASSLSRSGANVLTF. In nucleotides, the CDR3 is TGTGCCAGCAGCTTAAGCCGGTCTGGGGCCAACGTCCTGACTTTC.